This TCR beta chain derives from a study of Ad26.COV2.S vaccination and SARS-CoV-2 variants. TCRdb's copy holds only in-frame clones and misses some; the assay was immunoSEQ multiplex PCR. The sample holds 350,000 to 500,000 clones, 90% seen once. Treatment noted: over 15 received Ad26.COV2.S at low or high dose, single or two shots; several received placebo; per-sample allocation not given. At day 63 after the first vaccine or placebo injection, samples were drawn. Germline V gives CDR1 LGHDT, CDR2 YNNKEL (reference sequence). With 5 bases clipped from V and 5 bases from J, the junction kept 9 bases outside the gene matches. The CDR3 has 14 amino acids. Study-wide results and caveats: Higher spike-specific TCR breadth was found in vaccine recipients than in placebo recipients.

Concerning this clone: Antigen unknown.

The specimen was peripheral blood, collected in a trial of Ad26.COV2.S vaccine versus placebo. This sequence originates from a person aged 18-65 years who received the Ad26.COV2.S COVID-19 vaccine or a placebo. The J gene is TRBJ2-7, the V gene TRBV3-1 (or the pseudogene TRBV3-2); 7 bases are a match to TRBD2. The CDR3 DNA reads TGTGCCAGCAGCGAAAGCGGGGCCGTCCACGAGCAGTACTTC. Its protein product is CASSESGAVHEQYF.